Below, one T cell receptor beta chain is given with its context. This entry is derived from a study of T cells in localized non-small cell lung cancer. Measured with immunoSEQ multiplex PCR; TCRdb has only the in-frame clones, and not every one. Of some 50,000 clones listed, 80% to 85% are singletons. Germline CDR1 reads MNHEY; CDR2 reads SVGAGI. This CDR3 contains 14 residues. V lost 5 bases and J 2 bases, leaving 9 bases between the germline ends. V usage is TRBV6-5 and J usage is TRBJ2-2; D might be TRBD1 (6 bases). This material consisted of peripheral blood mononuclear cells, taken before any cancer treatment. The clonotype was recovered from a man aged 40 to 70 with stage III lung adenocarcinoma. The CDR3 loop is CASSDRTNTGELFF. CDR3 DNA sequence: TGTGCCAGCAGTGACAGGACCAACACCGGGGAGCTGTTTTTT.